This passage covers 17 T cell receptor beta chains from one sample sequenced in a study of shared clonotypes between healthy human individuals (dated by TCRdb to 2019 to 2021). CD8 naive samples consisted of CD45RO-negative cells that were positively selected for CCR7, yielding a CD45RA+CCR7+ population without TemRA cells. Library method: the immunoSEQ multiplex PCR assay. This is the immuneACCESS table as TCRdb keeps it, with only in-frame sequences that have V and J called. A part of the clones is gone; compared with another copy, unresolved V genes explain less than half, and the rest is unexplained. The sample profile shows just over 2,000,000 clones; about 95% of them were found once. The ten largest clones take up about 1.1% of the sample. Sequencing was carried out using naive CD8+ T cells sorted from blood. The cell subset or site label for this specimen denotes: CD45RA+CCR7+. These receptors were obtained from a man younger than 35 in good health.

CDR3 sequence (DNA): TGTGCCAGCAGTGAGGTAGCGGGAGAGAATGAGCAGTTCTTC. This codes for CASSEVAGENEQFF. The chain combines TRBV2 with TRBJ2-1, with 9 bases aligning to TRBD2. Unmatched junction bases numbered 4, after V lost 3 bases and J lost 7 bases. Germline V gene data show CDR1 as SNHLY and CDR2 as FYNNEI. The CDR3 has 14 amino acids.

This clone was observed a single time. This chain connects TRBV19 to TRBJ1-2; D gene ambiguous. The CDR3 spans 15 residues. Germline V CDR1 and CDR2: LNHDA, SQIVND (reference sequence). Trimming shortened V by 4 bases and J by 2 bases, and 14 bases separated the two germline ends. The CDR3 nucleotides are TGTGCCAGTAGTAAGCCCTGGACGGTGAACTATGGCTACACCTTC. Translated: CASSKPWTVNYGYTF.

This clone was observed once. The chain links TRBV28 to TRBJ1-6, with D unclear. Trimming removed 3 bases from V and 0 bases from J, with 9 bases in between. Looked up from germline, CDR1 is MDHEN and CDR2 is SYDVKM. This CDR3 region has 16 residues. The CDR3 loop is CASSLPRSSYNSPLHF. In nucleotides, the CDR3 is TGTGCCAGCAGTTTGCCACGCAGCTCCTATAATTCACCCCTCCACTTT.

This chain links TRBV7-9 with TRBJ2-5, with D possibly TRBD2 on 6 matching bases. V shed 8 bases and J shed 2 bases, with 12 bases lying between them. The CDR3 length is 13 residues. Germline V gene sequence: CDR1 SEHNR, CDR2 FQNEAQ (reference sequence). CDR3 DNA: TGTGCCAGCTCAATTCGGGGGCAAGAGACCCAGTACTTC. Translation gives CASSIRGQETQYF.

V is TRBV7-2 and J is TRBJ1-1; 7 bases match TRBD1. The germline gives CDR1 SGHTA, CDR2 FQGNSA. CDR3 length: 13 amino acids. The ends lost 4 bases at V and 5 bases at J; junction bases unmatched: 4. CDR3 sequence: CASSSTGVTEAFF. DNA for the CDR3: TGTGCCAGCAGCTCAACAGGGGTGACTGAAGCTTTCTTT. The whole variable domain, remainder taken from reference TRBV7-2 and TRBJ1-1, is GAGVSQSPSNKVTEKGKDVELRCDPISGHTALYWYRQSLGQGLEFLIYFQGNSAPDKSGLPSDRFSAERTGGSVSTLTIQRTQQEDSAVYLCASSSTGVTEAFFGQGTRLTVV.

The rearrangement uses TRBV29-1 and TRBJ2-1; TRBD2 is a possible D gene (6 bases). The CDR3 consists of 18 residues. V was clipped by 3 bases and J by 3 bases, with 24 bases between them. The V gene's germline CDR1 is SQVTM and CDR2 ANQGSEA. The CDR3 nucleotides are TGCAGCGTTGAGGGGATCCGAAATGGGCGGAGGGGCTACAATGAGCAGTTCTTC. Translating it yields CSVEGIRNGRRGYNEQFF.

This chain connects TRBV7-9 to TRBJ2-7, with TRBD1 matching over 8 bases. Germline V gene data show CDR1 as SEHNR and CDR2 as FQNEAQ (reference sequence). CDR3 size: 15 residues. With 5 bases clipped from V and 3 bases from J, the junction kept 9 bases outside the gene matches. CDR3 in DNA: TGTGCCAGCAGCAACCAGGACAGGGAAGGCTACGAGCAGTACTTC. Protein product: CASSNQDREGYEQYF.

This chain uses TRBV6-5 with TRBJ2-7, with 7 nucleotides matching TRBD2. This CDR3 region has 14 residues. Trimming at V came to 6 bases and at J to 2 bases, leaving 7 bases not matched to a gene. Per the germline V gene, CDR1 is MNHEY and CDR2 is SVGAGI. This CDR3 is CASSPAGEAYEQYF. The CDR3 nucleotides read TGTGCCAGCAGCCCCGCGGGGGAAGCCTACGAGCAGTACTTC.

On this clone itself: This CDR3 is also generated by other DNA sequences in the sample. This chain links TRBV9 with TRBJ1-2, with D tentatively TRBD1 (5 bases). This CDR3 comprises 12 residues. The germline CDR1 and CDR2 sequences are SGDLS and YYNGEE. The V gene lost 3 bases and the J gene lost 4 bases, with 7 bases spanning the gap. CDR3 protein: CASSAGGYGYTF. CDR3 sequence (DNA): TGTGCCAGCAGCGCCGGGGGCTATGGCTACACCTTC.

The V gene is TRBV27, the J gene TRBJ2-1; D is undetermined. The CDR3 contains 14 residues. The germline V and J ends were trimmed by 5 bases and 2 bases, with 10 bases remaining between them. Germline V gene sequence: CDR1 MNHEY, CDR2 SMNVEV (reference sequence). The CDR3 here is CASSTHSAYNEQFF. CDR3 in DNA: TGTGCCAGCAGTACCCACTCTGCCTACAATGAGCAGTTCTTC.

The chain links TRBV28 to TRBJ1-6, with TRBD1 matching over 9 bases. CDR3 length: 15 residues. Per germline, CDR1 MDHEN and CDR2 SYDVKM. With 6 bases clipped from V and 6 bases from J, the junction kept 6 bases outside the gene matches. This CDR3 reads CASRPGQGLNSPLHF. The CDR3 DNA follows: TGTGCCAGCAGACCCGGACAGGGGCTTAATTCACCCCTCCACTTT.

In its sample, this clone was seen a few times. The rearrangement links TRBV6-1 to TRBJ2-5; D possibly corresponds to TRBD2 (6 bases). Germline CDR1 MNHNS, CDR2 SASEGT. The germline V and J ends were trimmed by 5 bases and 4 bases, with 11 bases remaining between them. This CDR3 region has 13 residues. The CDR3 DNA reads as TGTGCCAGCAGTAGGGGACTCGCAGAGACCCAGTACTTC. Translating it yields CASSRGLAETQYF.

Comments on this clone: Other nucleotide sequences from this sample produce the same CDR3. This sequence joins TRBV27 and TRBJ2-3, with unresolved D. The CDR3 length is 13 residues. V lost 2 bases and J 2 bases, leaving 5 bases between the germline ends. Germline loops: CDR1 MNHEY, CDR2 SMNVEV (reference sequence). The CDR3: CASSLVSTDTQYF. The CDR3 DNA follows: TGTGCCAGCAGTTTAGTCTCCACAGATACGCAGTATTTT.

The V gene is TRBV11-3, the J gene TRBJ2-7; 7 bases agree with TRBD1. The V segment lost 3 bases and the J segment 5 bases; nucleotides outside the gene matches: 7. The CDR3 totals 14 residues. The germline gives CDR1 SGHNT, CDR2 YENEEA. The CDR3 DNA is TGTGCCAGCAGCTTGGTAACAGGGGCTCACGAGCAGTACTTC. Translated: CASSLVTGAHEQYF.

The chain links TRBV28 to TRBJ2-1, with 7 positions matching TRBD2. Germline CDR1 MDHEN, CDR2 SYDVKM. J lost 0 bases, V lost 6 bases, and 5 bases had no gene match. The CDR3 has 15 amino acids. CDR3 sequence (DNA): TGTGCCAGCAGCGACGGGGGGAGCTCCTACAATGAGCAGTTCTTC. Amino acid sequence: CASSDGGSSYNEQFF. The complete variable domain, with remaining parts taken from reference TRBV28 and TRBJ2-1, reads DVKVTQSSRYLVKRTGEKVFLECVQDMDHENMFWYRQDPGLGLRLIYFSYDVKMKEKGDIPEGYSVSREKKERFSLILESASTNQTSMYLCASSDGGSSYNEQFFGPGTRLTVL.

V and J are TRBV28 and TRBJ1-5; D possibly corresponds to TRBD1 (5 bases). The CDR3 extends over 15 amino acids. Trimming took off 5 bases at V and 3 bases at J, with 14 bases between the two ends. Germline assignment: CDR1 MDHEN and CDR2 SYDVKM. The CDR3 nucleotides read TGTGCCAGCAGTACACAGACAGAATACAATCAGCCCCAGCATTTT. Its protein product is CASSTQTEYNQPQHF.

The V gene is TRBV7-9, the J gene TRBJ2-7; 7 nucleotides align to TRBD1. The CDR3 has 14 residues. CDR1 SEHNR and CDR2 FQNEAQ come from the germline V gene (reference sequence). V lost 0 bases, J lost 4 bases, and 3 bases stayed unmatched. Here the CDR3 reads CASSLAGRGYEQYF. As DNA, the CDR3 is TGTGCCAGCAGCTTAGCTGGCAGGGGGTACGAGCAGTACTTC. Full variable domain (rest looked up from reference TRBV7-9 and TRBJ2-7): DTGVSQNPRHKITKRGQNVTFRCDPISEHNRLYWYRQTLGQGPEFLTYFQNEAQLEKSRLLSDRFSAERPKGSFSTLEIQRTEQGDSAMYLCASSLAGRGYEQYFGPGTRLTVT.